This TCR beta chain comes out of a study of T cells in Graves' hyperthyroidism and ophthalmopathy. Study at large: Peripheral blood was collected at initial diagnosis, before any treatment.

From RNA transcripts, TCR beta CDR3 regions were amplified. The TCR CDR3 was amplified in a first-round RT-PCR using the HTBI primer set. TCRdb re-derived calls from the multiplex PCR reads in MiXCR, one entry per CDR3 protein. The sample lists 350,000 to 500,000 distinct CDR3 sequences; about an eighth were seen once. This clonotype occurred many times. The V end was cut by 6 bases, the J end by 6 bases, with 21 bases between. The CDR3 is 16 residues long. Germline CDR1 SNHLY, CDR2 FYNNEI. The material sequenced was blood. The source is a woman aged 18-30 years with Graves' hyperthyroidism. The chain carries TRBV2 and TRBJ1-5; the D gene is possibly TRBD1 (5 bases). The CDR3 DNA sequence: TGTGCCAGCAGCGACAGAGGCAGGGCAACGGGTCAGCCCCAGCATTTT. Residues: CASSDRGRATGQPQHF.